This is a list of T cell receptor beta chains from one sample in a study of radiation and T cells in renal cell carcinoma. Sequencing used immunoSEQ multiplex PCR; TCRdb keeps in-frame clones, though not all of them. Of some 120,000 clones in the sample, around 83% were seen once. The input for sequencing was blood, taken from a patient whose treatment included radiotherapy and nephrectomy. These TCRs come from a woman aged 55-70 years with renal cell carcinoma. CDR3s leave out the opening cysteine and the closing phenylalanine or tryptophan.

j_call: TRBJ2-2; v_call: TRBV9; cdr3_aa: ASSPFGVSGTGELF
j_call: TRBJ2-3; v_call: TRBV7-2; cdr3_aa: ASSLAQRIDTQY
j_call: TRBJ2-1; v_call: TRBV18; cdr3_aa: ASSPPGTGLDSYNEQF
j_call: TRBJ2-5; v_call: TRBV28; cdr3_aa: ASSTAGGGQRSQY
j_call: TRBJ2-1; v_call: TRBV7-9; cdr3_aa: ASSLSGGLANEQF
j_call: TRBJ2-3; v_call: TRBV5-6; cdr3_aa: ASSSNTGRTQY
j_call: TRBJ2-7; v_call: TRBV5-1; cdr3_aa: ASSLDGQANPYEQY
j_call: TRBJ1-5; v_call: TRBV2; cdr3_aa: ASSQGGQGNQPQH
j_call: TRBJ1-1; v_call: TRBV7-8; cdr3_aa: ASSLDRTGMLPEAF
j_call: TRBJ1-2; v_call: TRBV30; cdr3_aa: AWSVNRGLGYGYT
j_call: TRBJ2-1; v_call: TRBV7-8; cdr3_aa: ASSRNRGNEQF
j_call: TRBJ1-2; v_call: TRBV14; cdr3_aa: ASSQAGGVGYT
j_call: TRBJ2-1; v_call: TRBV30; cdr3_aa: AWRIQGYNEQF
j_call: TRBJ2-7; v_call: TRBV4-2; cdr3_aa: ASCMGQGIGEQY
j_call: TRBJ2-3; v_call: TRBV5-4; cdr3_aa: ASSLDAGGTDTQY
j_call: TRBJ1-1; v_call: TRBV28; cdr3_aa: ASRYQGKVSTEAF
j_call: TRBJ2-7; v_call: TRBV5-6; cdr3_aa: ASSEGTAYEQY
j_call: TRBJ2-5; v_call: TRBV5-1; cdr3_aa: ASSFNQQGGGETQY
j_call: TRBJ1-5; v_call: TRBV30; cdr3_aa: AWSALGQGSGAQH
j_call: TRBJ2-2; v_call: TRBV19; cdr3_aa: ASKGGPNTGELF
j_call: TRBJ2-5; v_call: TRBV7-9; cdr3_aa: ASSPPGRGETQY
j_call: TRBJ2-3; v_call: TRBV5-1; cdr3_aa: ASSLVGLTHTDTQY
j_call: TRBJ2-1; v_call: TRBV14; cdr3_aa: ASSQVLQGLSYNEQF
j_call: TRBJ1-1; v_call: TRBV18; cdr3_aa: ASSSQGNTEAF
j_call: TRBJ2-5; v_call: TRBV5-4; cdr3_aa: ASSLARGETQY
j_call: TRBJ2-5; v_call: TRBV6-1; cdr3_aa: ASSEAGTRVGEETQY
j_call: TRBJ2-7; v_call: TRBV6-1; cdr3_aa: ASSERIAYEQY
j_call: TRBJ1-2; v_call: TRBV7-9; cdr3_aa: ASSSRVEETVYGYT
j_call: TRBJ2-6; v_call: TRBV9; cdr3_aa: ASSGSGRANVLT
j_call: TRBJ2-5; v_call: TRBV11-2; cdr3_aa: ASSPTSLDQY
j_call: TRBJ2-7; v_call: TRBV27; cdr3_aa: ASSSSGSYEQY
j_call: TRBJ2-7; v_call: TRBV7-9; cdr3_aa: ASSSFSGNSYEQY
j_call: TRBJ1-5; v_call: TRBV19; cdr3_aa: ASSIRSQNQPQH
j_call: TRBJ2-7; v_call: TRBV5-4; cdr3_aa: ASSWDRYEQY
j_call: TRBJ1-5; v_call: TRBV6-6; cdr3_aa: ASRQRTTRDQPQH
j_call: TRBJ2-2; v_call: TRBV5-6; cdr3_aa: ASSPGTGQNTGELF
j_call: TRBJ2-1; v_call: TRBV7-9; cdr3_aa: ASSPLAGDTLEQF
j_call: TRBJ1-1; v_call: TRBV19; cdr3_aa: ASSLRGPGTEAF
j_call: TRBJ2-5; v_call: TRBV7-9; cdr3_aa: ASSLLAGFSQETQY
j_call: TRBJ2-7; v_call: TRBV4-2; cdr3_aa: ASSHEAGTGGIGQY
j_call: TRBJ2-7; v_call: TRBV5-4; cdr3_aa: ASSREGQFSSYEQY
j_call: TRBJ1-5; v_call: TRBV9; cdr3_aa: ASSVGLDGGQPQH
j_call: TRBJ2-7; v_call: TRBV19; cdr3_aa: ASSMTGSWRGLPYEQY
j_call: TRBJ1-1; v_call: TRBV6-1; cdr3_aa: ASSEVGGRAAAF
j_call: TRBJ1-2; v_call: TRBV5-8; cdr3_aa: ASSRGLSNANYGYT
j_call: TRBJ1-3; v_call: TRBV7-6; cdr3_aa: ASSLALQHSGNTIY
j_call: TRBJ1-2; v_call: TRBV7-5; cdr3_aa: ARRDLNYGYT
j_call: TRBJ2-7; v_call: TRBV5-1; cdr3_aa: ASSLSGSHEQY
j_call: TRBJ1-3; v_call: TRBV21-1; cdr3_aa: ASTAQGARGNTIY
j_call: TRBJ1-5; v_call: TRBV5-4; cdr3_aa: ASSLMGSNQPQH